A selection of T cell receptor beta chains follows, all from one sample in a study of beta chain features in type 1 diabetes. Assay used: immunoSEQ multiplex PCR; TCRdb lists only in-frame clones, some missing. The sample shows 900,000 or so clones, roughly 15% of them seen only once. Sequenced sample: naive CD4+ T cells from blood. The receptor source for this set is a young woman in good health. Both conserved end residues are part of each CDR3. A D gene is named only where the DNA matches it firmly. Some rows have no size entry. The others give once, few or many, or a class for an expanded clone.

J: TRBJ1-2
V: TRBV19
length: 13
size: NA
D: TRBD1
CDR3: CASETGARYGYTF
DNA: TGTGCCAGCGAGACAGGGGCCCGCTATGGCTACACCTTC

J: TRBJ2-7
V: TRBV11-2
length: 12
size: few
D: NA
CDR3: CASSLGSYEQYF
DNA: TGTGCCAGCAGCCTCGGGAGCTACGAGCAGTACTTC

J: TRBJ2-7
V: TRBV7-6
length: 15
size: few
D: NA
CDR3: CASSVTRGLGYEQYF
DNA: TGTGCCAGCAGCGTAACAAGGGGATTGGGCTACGAGCAGTACTTC

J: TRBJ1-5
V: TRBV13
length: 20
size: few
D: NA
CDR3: CASSFYGTPNPPRSNQPQHF
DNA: TGTGCCAGCAGCTTCTACGGAACTCCTAATCCGCCACGGAGCAATCAGCCCCAGCATTTT

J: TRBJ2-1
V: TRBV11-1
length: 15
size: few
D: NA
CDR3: CASSFGPGSYNEQFF
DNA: TGTGCCAGCAGCTTCGGACCGGGGTCCTACAATGAGCAGTTCTTC

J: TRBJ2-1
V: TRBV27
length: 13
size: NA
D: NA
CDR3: CASSPHQGDEQFF
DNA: TGTGCCAGCAGTCCGCATCAGGGTGATGAGCAGTTCTTC

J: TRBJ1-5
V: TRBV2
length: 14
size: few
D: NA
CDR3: CASSGVSGNQPQHF
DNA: TGTGCCAGCAGTGGAGTATCGGGAAATCAGCCCCAGCATTTT

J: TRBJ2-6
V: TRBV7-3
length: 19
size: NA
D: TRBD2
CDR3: CASSSPLSGRADGANVLTF
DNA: TGTGCCAGCAGCTCCCCCCTTAGTGGGAGGGCCGATGGGGCCAACGTCCTGACTTTC

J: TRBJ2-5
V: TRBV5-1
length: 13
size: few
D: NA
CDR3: CASSPQLAETQYF
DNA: TGCGCCAGCAGCCCTCAGCTAGCGGAGACCCAGTACTTC

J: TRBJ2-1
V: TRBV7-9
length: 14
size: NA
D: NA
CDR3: CASSQKNRVNEQFF
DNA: TGTGCCAGCAGCCAAAAAAACAGGGTCAATGAGCAGTTCTTC

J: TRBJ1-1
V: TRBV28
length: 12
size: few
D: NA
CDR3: CASRGAGREAFF
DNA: TGTGCCAGCAGAGGAGCTGGCCGTGAAGCTTTCTTT

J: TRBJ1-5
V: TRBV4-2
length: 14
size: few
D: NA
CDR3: CASSQDEGNQPQHF
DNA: TGTGCCAGCAGCCAAGATGAGGGAAATCAGCCCCAGCATTTT

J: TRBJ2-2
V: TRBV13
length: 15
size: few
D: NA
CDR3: CASSLVGLGTGELFF
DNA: TGTGCCAGCAGCTTAGTGGGTCTCGGCACCGGGGAGCTGTTTTTT

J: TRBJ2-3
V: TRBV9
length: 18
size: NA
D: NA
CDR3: CASSVATPTGASTDTQYF
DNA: TGTGCCAGCAGCGTAGCTACCCCGACGGGAGCCAGCACAGATACGCAGTATTTT

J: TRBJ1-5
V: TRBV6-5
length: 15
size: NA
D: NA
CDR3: CASSYSTGGNQPQHF
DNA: TGTGCCAGCAGTTACTCGACGGGAGGCAATCAGCCCCAGCATTTT

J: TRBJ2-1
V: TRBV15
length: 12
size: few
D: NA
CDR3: CATSRETNEQFF
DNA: TGTGCCACCAGCAGAGAGACCAATGAGCAGTTCTTC

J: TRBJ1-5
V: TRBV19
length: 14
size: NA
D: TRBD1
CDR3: CASATGGGNQPQHF
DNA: TGTGCCAGCGCTACAGGGGGCGGCAATCAGCCCCAGCATTTT

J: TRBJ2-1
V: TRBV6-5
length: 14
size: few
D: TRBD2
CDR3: CASSPGLASDEQFF
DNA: TGTGCCAGCAGCCCGGGACTAGCCAGCGATGAGCAGTTCTTC

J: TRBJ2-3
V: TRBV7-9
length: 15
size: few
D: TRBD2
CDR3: CASRLSSGWTDTQYF
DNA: TGTGCCAGCAGGCTATCTAGCGGGTGGACAGATACGCAGTATTTT

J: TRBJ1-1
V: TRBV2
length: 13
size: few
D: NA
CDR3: CASGIMTGLEAFF
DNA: TGTGCCAGCGGGATAATGACTGGGCTTGAAGCTTTCTTT

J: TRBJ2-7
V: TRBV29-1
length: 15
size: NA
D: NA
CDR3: CSVEFAAGGTYEQYF
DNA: TGCAGCGTTGAGTTTGCGGCAGGTGGAACCTACGAGCAGTACTTC

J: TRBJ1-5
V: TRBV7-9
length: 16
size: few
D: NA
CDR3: CASSLATGVGNQPQHF
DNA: TGTGCCAGCAGCTTAGCGACGGGGGTTGGCAATCAGCCCCAGCATTTT

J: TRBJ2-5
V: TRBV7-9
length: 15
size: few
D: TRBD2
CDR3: CASSIQGGHSETQYF
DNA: TGTGCCAGCAGTATTCAGGGAGGGCATTCAGAGACCCAGTACTTC

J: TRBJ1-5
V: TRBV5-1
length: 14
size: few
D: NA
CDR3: CASSLGGGDQPQHF
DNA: TGCGCCAGCAGCTTGGGCGGGGGAGATCAGCCCCAGCATTTT

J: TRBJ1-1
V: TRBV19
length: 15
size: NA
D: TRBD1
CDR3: CASSKNKGTGPKAFF
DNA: TGTGCCAGTAGCAAGAACAAAGGGACAGGGCCGAAAGCTTTCTTT

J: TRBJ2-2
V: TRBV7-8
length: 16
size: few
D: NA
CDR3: CASSLRWRGPGGELFF
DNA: TGTGCCAGCAGCTTACGGTGGCGGGGTCCTGGCGGGGAGCTGTTTTTT

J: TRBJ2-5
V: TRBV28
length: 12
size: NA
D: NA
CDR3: CASSSGAKTQYF
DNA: TGTGCCAGCAGCTCTGGGGCCAAGACCCAGTACTTC

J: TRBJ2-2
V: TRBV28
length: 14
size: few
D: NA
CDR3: CASSLTPSAGELFF
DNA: TGTGCCAGCAGTTTAACCCCGAGCGCCGGGGAGCTGTTTTTT

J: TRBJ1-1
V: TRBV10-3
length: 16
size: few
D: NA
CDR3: CAISEGRGDKNTEAFF
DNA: TGTGCCATCAGTGAAGGTCGAGGGGACAAGAACACTGAAGCTTTCTTT

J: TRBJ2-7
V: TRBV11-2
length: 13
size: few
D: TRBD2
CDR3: CASSLDGTTSQYF
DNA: TGTGCCAGCAGCTTAGACGGGACTACGAGCCAGTACTTC

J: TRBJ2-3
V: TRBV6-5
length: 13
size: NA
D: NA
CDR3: CASRARQADTQYF
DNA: TGTGCCAGCCGGGCAAGACAGGCAGATACGCAGTATTTT

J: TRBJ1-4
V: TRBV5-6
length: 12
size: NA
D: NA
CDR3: CASSLMQEKLFF
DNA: TGTGCCAGCAGTTTGATGCAGGAAAAACTGTTTTTT

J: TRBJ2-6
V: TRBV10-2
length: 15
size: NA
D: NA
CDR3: CASREGAAGANVLTF
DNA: TGCGCCAGCAGGGAAGGGGCCGCTGGGGCCAACGTCCTGACTTTC

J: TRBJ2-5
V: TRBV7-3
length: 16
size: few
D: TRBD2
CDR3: CASSSRTSGPQETQYF
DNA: TGTGCCAGCAGCAGTAGGACTAGCGGGCCCCAAGAGACCCAGTACTTC

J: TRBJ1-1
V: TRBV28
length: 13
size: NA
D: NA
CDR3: CASTFLTNTEAFF
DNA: TGTGCCAGCACATTCCTAACGAACACTGAAGCTTTCTTT

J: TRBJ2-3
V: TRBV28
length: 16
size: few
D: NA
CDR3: CASSRRLIVSTDTQYF
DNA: TGTGCCAGCAGTCGACGCCTTATTGTCAGCACAGATACGCAGTATTTT

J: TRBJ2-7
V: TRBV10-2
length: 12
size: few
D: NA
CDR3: CASSSGNSEQYF
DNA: TGCGCCAGCAGCTCCGGTAACTCCGAGCAGTACTTC

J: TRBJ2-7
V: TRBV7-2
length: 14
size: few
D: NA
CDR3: CASSFAGSPYEQYF
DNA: TGTGCCAGCAGCTTTGCGGGGTCGCCCTACGAGCAGTACTTC

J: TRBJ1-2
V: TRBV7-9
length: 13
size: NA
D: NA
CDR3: CASSQDETYGYTF
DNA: TGTGCCAGCAGCCAAGATGAAACCTATGGCTACACCTTC

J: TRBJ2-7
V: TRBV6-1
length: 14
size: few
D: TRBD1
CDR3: CASTQGARAYEQYF
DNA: TGTGCCAGCACCCAGGGGGCGAGGGCCTACGAGCAGTACTTC

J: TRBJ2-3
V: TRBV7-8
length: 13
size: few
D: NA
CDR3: CASSPGGTDTQYF
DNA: TGTGCCAGCAGCCCTGGCGGCACAGATACGCAGTATTTT

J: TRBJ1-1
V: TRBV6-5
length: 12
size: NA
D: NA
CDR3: CASSYSTTEAFF
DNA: TGTGCCAGCAGTTACTCGACGACTGAAGCTTTCTTT

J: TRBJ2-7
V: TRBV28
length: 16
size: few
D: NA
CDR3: CASSSLAPPRDYEQYF
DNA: TGTGCCAGCAGTTCCTTAGCCCCCCCCAGGGACTACGAGCAGTACTTC

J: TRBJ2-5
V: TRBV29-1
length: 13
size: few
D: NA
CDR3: CSVVRDSPETQYF
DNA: TGCAGCGTCGTTCGGGACTCCCCAGAGACCCAGTACTTC

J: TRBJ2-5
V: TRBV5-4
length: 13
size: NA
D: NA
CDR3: CASSRYLQETQYF
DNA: TGTGCCAGCAGCCGCTACCTCCAAGAGACCCAGTACTTC